A single sample gave rise to the 13 T cell receptor beta chains below, sequenced in a study of CD8 T cells in Susac syndrome. Reverse transcription used about 0.45 to 1 ug RNA and random hexamers. Each CDR3 protein gets one entry after TCRdb re-called the immunoSEQ multiplex PCR reads with MiXCR. This repertoire shows 140,000 or so distinct CDR3 sequences, approximately 93% found once; its top ten account for approximately 0.08%. Material: CD4+ T cells from PBMCs. These receptors were taken from a human donor in good health.

The chain links TRBV18 to TRBJ2-2; a weak D match, TRBD1 (6 bases). This CDR3 contains 15 residues. The ends were cut back, 0 bases at V and 9 bases at J, with 14 bases in the middle. Germline loops: CDR1 KGHSH, CDR2 LQKENI. CDR3 sequence reads: CASSPPEAGARELFF. CDR3 sequence (DNA): TGTGCCAGCTCACCACCGGAGGCAGGGGCGAGGGAGCTGTTTTTT.

The chain employs TRBV14 and TRBJ2-1; D gene uncertain. CDR3 size: 14 residues. V lost 5 bases and J 4 bases, leaving 12 bases between the germline ends. Germline assignment: CDR1 SGHDN and CDR2 FVKESK. CDR3 DNA: TGTGCCAGCAGCTGGTCGTCGCTGTACAATGAGCAGTTCTTC. Its protein is CASSWSSLYNEQFF.

Only a few counts were recorded for this clonotype. The CDR3 loop reads CASSPGRGPYEQYF. DNA of the CDR3: TGTGCCAGCAGCCCTGGAAGGGGCCCCTACGAGCAGTACTTC. The genes are TRBV7-2 and TRBJ2-7; the D gene is possibly TRBD1 (5 bases). From germline, CDR1 is SGHTA and CDR2 FQGNSA. Trimming stripped 5 bases from V and 2 bases from J, with 13 bases between. The CDR3 sequence is 14 residues long. The entire variable domain, with the rest obtained from reference TRBV7-2 and TRBJ2-7, is as follows: GAGVSQSPSNKVTEKGKDVELRCDPISGHTALYWYRQSLGQGLEFLIYFQGNSAPDKSGLPSDRFSAERTGGSVSTLTIQRTQQEDSAVYLCASSPGRGPYEQYFGPGTRLTVT.

J is TRBJ2-3 and V is TRBV9; D not resolved. V was shortened by 0 bases and J by 6 bases, with 14 bases between the two germline ends. The CDR3 is 15 amino acids. Germline CDR1 and CDR2: SGDLS and YYNGEE. The DNA for the CDR3 is TGTGCCAGCAGCGTAGCCGGACCGGCGTCCGATACGCAGTATTTT. Residues: CASSVAGPASDTQYF.

V is TRBV7-7 and J is TRBJ2-1; D is unclear. The CDR3 spans 13 residues. Germline V gene sequence: CDR1 SSHAT, CDR2 FNYEAQ (reference sequence). The ends were cut back, 5 bases at V and 10 bases at J, with 15 bases in the middle. CDR3 sequence (DNA): TGTGCCAGCAGCCCCCGTGTAGCCCGGGAGCAGTTCTTC. It encodes CASSPRVAREQFF. Full variable domain (outside the CDR3, taken from reference TRBV7-7 and TRBJ2-1): GAGVSQSPRYKVTKRGQDVTLRCDPISSHATLYWYQQALGQGPEFLTYFNYEAQPDKSGLPSDRFSAERPEGSISTLTIQRTEQRDSAMYRCASSPRVAREQFFGPGTRLTVL.

The chain combines TRBV15 with TRBJ2-5; 8 nucleotides align to TRBD2. With V trimmed by 4 bases and J by 3 bases, 4 bases remained unmatched. The CDR3 covers 14 residues. CDR1 is LNHNV and CDR2 is YYDKDF in the germline V gene (reference sequence). The CDR3 loop reads CATSKLAEEETQYF. The CDR3 nucleotides are TGTGCCACCAGCAAACTAGCGGAGGAAGAGACCCAGTACTTC.

This rearrangement joins TRBV6-1 to TRBJ2-5, with a tentative D call TRBD1 (6 bases). This CDR3 region has 15 residues. Between the trimmed V and J ends, which lost 0 bases and 5 bases, there was a span of 13 bases. CDR1 and CDR2 (germline): MNHNS, SASEGT. In DNA form, the CDR3 reads TGTGCCAGCAGTGAAGCGACCAGGGGATTTGAGACCCAGTACTTC. Translation gives CASSEATRGFETQYF.

The chain is built from TRBV6-6 and TRBJ2-1, with D perhaps TRBD1 (5 bases). Per the germline V gene, CDR1 is MNHNY and CDR2 is SVGAGI (reference sequence). CDR3 length: 12 residues. V was pared by 5 bases and J by 3 bases, with 5 bases between. CDR3 protein: CASSTGYNEQFF. The CDR3 nucleotides are TGTGCCAGCAGTACAGGCTACAATGAGCAGTTCTTC.

The chain links TRBV6-1 to TRBJ2-7, with D possibly matching TRBD2 (6 bases). This CDR3 is built from 13 residues. Germline CDR1 and CDR2: MNHNS and SASEGT. Between the trimmed V and J ends, which lost 6 bases and 5 bases, there was a span of 14 bases. DNA of the CDR3: TGTGCCAGCAGGCTAAATCGCGGGGACGAGCAGTACTTC. Translating it yields CASRLNRGDEQYF.

V gene TRBV10-3 combines with J gene TRBJ2-7, with D possibly matching TRBD1 (5 bases). Germline values: CDR1 ENHRY, CDR2 SYGVKD. V gave up 2 bases and J gave up 9 bases, with 17 bases separating them. CDR3 length equals 14 residues. The CDR3 loop reads CAISEGAAAPRQYF. CDR3 nucleotide sequence: TGTGCCATCAGTGAGGGGGCAGCTGCACCAAGGCAGTACTTC.

J is TRBJ2-1 and V is TRBV7-9, with D possibly called TRBD1 or TRBD2 (5 bases each). Germline-derived CDR1 and CDR2 are SEHNR and FQNEAQ (reference sequence). V lost 2 bases, J lost 7 bases, and 12 bases lay in between. This CDR3 is 14 amino acids long. In DNA form, the CDR3 reads TGTGCCAGCAGCTTACGGGGCATATCAAATGAGCAGTTCTTC. This encodes CASSLRGISNEQFF.

The chain couples TRBV14 to TRBJ2-7; tentatively, D is TRBD2 (5 bases). CDR3 length: 14 residues. V was trimmed by 3 bases and J by 6 bases, leaving 15 bases between them. The germline gives CDR1 SGHDN, CDR2 FVKESK. CDR3 DNA sequence: TGTGCCAGCAGCCATGGAAGCGGATGGGGCGAGCAGTACTTC. It is translated as CASSHGSGWGEQYF. Full variable domain (remainder filled in from reference TRBV14 and TRBJ2-7): EAGVTQFPSHSVIEKGQTVTLRCDPISGHDNLYWYRRVMGKEIKFLLHFVKESKQDESGMPNNRFLAERTGGTYSTLKVQPAELEDSGVYFCASSHGSGWGEQYFGPGTRLTVT.

This rearrangement joins TRBV7-2 to TRBJ1-1; D unclear. CDR1 is SGHTA, CDR2 FQGNSA, per germline. CDR3 length equals 15 residues. V was trimmed by 1 base and J by 1 base, leaving 10 bases between them. The CDR3 sequence: CASSLEIGRNTEAFF. In DNA, the CDR3 is TGTGCCAGCAGCTTAGAGATCGGACGGAACACTGAAGCTTTCTTT.